The clone carrying this TCR beta chain was seen repeatedly, ten times or more. Its target is unknown. With 6 bases removed from V and 4 bases from J, the gap between germline ends came to 12 bases. There are 13 residues in the CDR3. The germline V gene encodes CDR1 LGHDT and CDR2 YNNKEL (reference sequence). Disease lasting under 3 months, a NOSPECS grade of at least 4, and a Clinical Activity Score of at least 3 were features of the ophthalmopathy patients. Uncontrolled infection, other autoimmune disease, pregnancy or lactation excluded patients. Each diagnosis was grounded in clinical symptoms, serum thyroxine and TRAb, thyroid ultrasound, and orbital computed tomography. Amplification yielded TCR beta CDR3 regions, with RNA transcripts as the source. Carried out on the TCR CDR3, a first-round RT-PCR used the HTBI primer set. MiXCR was run by TCRdb on the multiplex PCR reads, yielding one entry per CDR3 protein. Among hundreds of thousands of distinct CDR3 sequences listed, over 15% were seen once.

This specimen belongs to a study of T cells in Graves' hyperthyroidism and ophthalmopathy. Study-level points and caveats: Most clonotypes expanded in thyroid above 0.001 were likewise present in blood.

The sequence was collected from a woman between 18 and 30 years old with Graves' ophthalmopathy. The chain combines TRBV3-1 with TRBJ1-1; D might be TRBD1 (6 bases). What was sequenced was blood. CDR3: CASSTGSSTEAFF. Here the CDR3 DNA reads TGTGCCAGCAGTACAGGGTCCAGCACTGAAGCTTTCTTT.